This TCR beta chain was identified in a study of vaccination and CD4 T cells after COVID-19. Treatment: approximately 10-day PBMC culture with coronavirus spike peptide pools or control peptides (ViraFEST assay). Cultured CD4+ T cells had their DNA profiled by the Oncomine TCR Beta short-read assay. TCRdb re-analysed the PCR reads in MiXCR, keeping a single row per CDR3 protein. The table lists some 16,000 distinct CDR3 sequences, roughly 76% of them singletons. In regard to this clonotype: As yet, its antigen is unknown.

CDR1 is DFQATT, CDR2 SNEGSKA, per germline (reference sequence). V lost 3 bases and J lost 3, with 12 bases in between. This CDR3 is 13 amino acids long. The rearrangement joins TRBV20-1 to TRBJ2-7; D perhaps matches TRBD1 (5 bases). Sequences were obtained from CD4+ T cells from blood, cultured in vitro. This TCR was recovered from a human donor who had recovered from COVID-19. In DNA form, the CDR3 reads TGCAGTGCTAGTCGGGCCACAGGCTACGAGCAGTACTTC. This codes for CSASRATGYEQYF.